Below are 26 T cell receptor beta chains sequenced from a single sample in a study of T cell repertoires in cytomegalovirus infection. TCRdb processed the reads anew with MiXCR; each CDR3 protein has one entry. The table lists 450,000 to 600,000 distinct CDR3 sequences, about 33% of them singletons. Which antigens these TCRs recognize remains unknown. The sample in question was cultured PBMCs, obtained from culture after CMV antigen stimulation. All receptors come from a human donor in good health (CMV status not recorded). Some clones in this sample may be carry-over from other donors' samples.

DNA for the CDR3: TGTGCCAGCAGCTTAGTTGCGGGAGGGAGGGATGAGCAGTTCTTC. Its protein product is CASSLVAGGRDEQFF. The rearrangement joins TRBV7-2 to TRBJ2-1; TRBD2 matches at 9 bases. Per germline, CDR1 SGHTA and CDR2 FQGNSA. V shed 1 base, J shed 8 bases, and the junction held 6 bases outside the gene matches. The CDR3 covers 15 residues.

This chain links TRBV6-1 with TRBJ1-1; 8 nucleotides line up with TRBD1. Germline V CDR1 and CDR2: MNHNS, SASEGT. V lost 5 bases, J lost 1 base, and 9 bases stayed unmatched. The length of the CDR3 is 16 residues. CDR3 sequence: CASSYPRGTGNTEAFF. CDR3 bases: TGTGCCAGCAGTTACCCCCGGGGGACAGGGAACACTGAAGCTTTCTTT.

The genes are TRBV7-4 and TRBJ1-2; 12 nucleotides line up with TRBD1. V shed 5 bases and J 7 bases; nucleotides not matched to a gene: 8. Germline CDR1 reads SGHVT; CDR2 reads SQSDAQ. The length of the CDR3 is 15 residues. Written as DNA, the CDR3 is TGTGCCAGCAGCGCCGGGACAGGGGGCCGTGGTGGCTACACCTTC. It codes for CASSAGTGGRGGYTF.

CDR3 bases: TGTGCCAGCAATCTAGCGTTAGGGAATGAGCAGTTCTTC. Translation gives CASNLALGNEQFF. This chain uses TRBV27 with TRBJ2-1; TRBD2 is a possible D gene (6 bases). V was clipped by 7 bases and J by 7 bases, with 14 bases between them. Germline assignment: CDR1 MNHEY and CDR2 SMNVEV (reference sequence). This CDR3 spans 13 amino acids.

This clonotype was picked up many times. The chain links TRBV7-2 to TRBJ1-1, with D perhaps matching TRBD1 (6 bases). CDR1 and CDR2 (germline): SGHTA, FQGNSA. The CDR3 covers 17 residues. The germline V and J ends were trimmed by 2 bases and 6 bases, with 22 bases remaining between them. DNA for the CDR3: TGTGCCAGCAGCTTACGCTTCCAAGACAGGCCGGGGGCTGAAGCTTTCTTT. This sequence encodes CASSLRFQDRPGAEAFF.

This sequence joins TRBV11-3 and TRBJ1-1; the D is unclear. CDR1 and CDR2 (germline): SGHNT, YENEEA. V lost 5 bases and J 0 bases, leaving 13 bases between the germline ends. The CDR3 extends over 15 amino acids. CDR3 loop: CASSTTQLMNTEAFF. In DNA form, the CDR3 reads TGTGCCAGCAGCACCACGCAGCTGATGAACACTGAAGCTTTCTTT. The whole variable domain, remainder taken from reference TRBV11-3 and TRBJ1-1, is EAGVVQSPRYKIIEKKQPVAFWCNPISGHNTLYWYLQNLGQGPELLIRYENEEAVDDSQLPKDRFSAERLKGVDSTLKIQPAELGDSAVYLCASSTTQLMNTEAFFGQGTRLTVV.

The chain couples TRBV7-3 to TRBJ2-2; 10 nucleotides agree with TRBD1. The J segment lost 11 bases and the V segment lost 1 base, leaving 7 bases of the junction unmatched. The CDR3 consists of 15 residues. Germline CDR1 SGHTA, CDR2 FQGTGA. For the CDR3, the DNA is TGTGCCAGCAGCTTAAGTCGGACAGGGGGAGGAGAGCTGTTTTTT. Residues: CASSLSRTGGGELFF. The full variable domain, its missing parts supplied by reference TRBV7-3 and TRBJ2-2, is GAGVSQTPSNKVTEKGKYVELRCDPISGHTALYWYRQSLGQGPEFLIYFQGTGAADDSGLPNDRFFAVRPEGSVSTLKIQRTERGDSAVYLCASSLSRTGGGELFFGEGSRLTVL.

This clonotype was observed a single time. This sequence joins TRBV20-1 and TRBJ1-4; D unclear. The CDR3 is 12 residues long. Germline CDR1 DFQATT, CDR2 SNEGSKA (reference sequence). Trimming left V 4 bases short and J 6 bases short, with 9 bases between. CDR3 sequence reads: CSAKQPDEKLFF. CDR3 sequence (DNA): TGCAGTGCTAAACAGCCGGATGAAAAACTGTTTTTT.

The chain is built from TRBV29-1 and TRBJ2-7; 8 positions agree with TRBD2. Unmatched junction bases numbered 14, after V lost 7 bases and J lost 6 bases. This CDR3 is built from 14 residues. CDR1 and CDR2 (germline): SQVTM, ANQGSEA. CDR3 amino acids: CSATTGGGRGEQYV. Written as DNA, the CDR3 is TGCAGCGCAACGACAGGCGGGGGGAGGGGCGAGCAGTACGTC.

CDR3 nucleotides: TGCGCCAGCAGCGTGGCCGGGGAATTCTATCAGCCCCAGCATTTT. Translation gives CASSVAGEFYQPQHF. The V call is TRBV5-1, the J call TRBJ1-5; D call uncertain. This CDR3 is built from 15 residues. Looked up from germline, CDR1 is SGHRS and CDR2 is YFSETQ. Trimming took off 4 bases at V and 5 bases at J, with 16 bases between the two ends.

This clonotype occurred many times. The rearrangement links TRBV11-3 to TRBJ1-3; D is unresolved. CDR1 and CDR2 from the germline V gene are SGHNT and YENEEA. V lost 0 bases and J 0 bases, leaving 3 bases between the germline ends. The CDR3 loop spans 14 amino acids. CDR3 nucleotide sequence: TGTGCCAGCAGCTTAGATGCCTCTGGAAACACCATATATTTT. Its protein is CASSLDASGNTIYF.

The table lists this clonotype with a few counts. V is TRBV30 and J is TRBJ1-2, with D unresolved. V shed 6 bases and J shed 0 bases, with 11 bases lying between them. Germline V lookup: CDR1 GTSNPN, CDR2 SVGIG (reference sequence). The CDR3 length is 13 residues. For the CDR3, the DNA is TGTGCCTGTCGACTTCCCGCTAACTATGGCTACACCTTC. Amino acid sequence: CACRLPANYGYTF.

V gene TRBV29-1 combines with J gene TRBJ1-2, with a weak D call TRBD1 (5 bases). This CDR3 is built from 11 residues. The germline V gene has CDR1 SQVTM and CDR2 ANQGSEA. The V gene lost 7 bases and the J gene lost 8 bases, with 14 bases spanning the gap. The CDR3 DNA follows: TGCAGCGCTCATCAGGGAGACGGCTACACCTTC. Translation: CSAHQGDGYTF.

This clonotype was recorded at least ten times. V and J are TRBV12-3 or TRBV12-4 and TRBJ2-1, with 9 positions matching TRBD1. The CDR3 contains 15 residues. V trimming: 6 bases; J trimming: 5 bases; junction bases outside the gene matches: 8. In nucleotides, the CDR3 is TGTGCCAGCAGAGTTTCGGGACAGGGTAACAATGAGCAGTTCTTC. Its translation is CASRVSGQGNNEQFF.

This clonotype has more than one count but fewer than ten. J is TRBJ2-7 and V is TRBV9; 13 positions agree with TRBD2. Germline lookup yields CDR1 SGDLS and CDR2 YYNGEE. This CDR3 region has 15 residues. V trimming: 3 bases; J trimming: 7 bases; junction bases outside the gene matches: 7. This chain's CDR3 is CASSAGGLAGEEQYV. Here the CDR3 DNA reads TGTGCCAGCAGCGCCGGCGGACTAGCGGGAGAAGAGCAGTACGTC.

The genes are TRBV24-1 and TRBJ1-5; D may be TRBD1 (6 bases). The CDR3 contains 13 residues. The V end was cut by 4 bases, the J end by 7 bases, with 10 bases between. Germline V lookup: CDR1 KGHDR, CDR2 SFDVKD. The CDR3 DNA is TGTGCCACCAGTGACAGGGGACGACAGCCCCAGCATTTT. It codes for CATSDRGRQPQHF.

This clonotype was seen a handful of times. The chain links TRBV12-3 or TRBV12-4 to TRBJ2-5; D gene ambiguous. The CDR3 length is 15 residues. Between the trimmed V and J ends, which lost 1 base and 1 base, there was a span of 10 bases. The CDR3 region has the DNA TGTGCCAGCAGTTTAGTGGGCAGGCGCCAAGAGACCCAGTACTTC. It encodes CASSLVGRRQETQYF.

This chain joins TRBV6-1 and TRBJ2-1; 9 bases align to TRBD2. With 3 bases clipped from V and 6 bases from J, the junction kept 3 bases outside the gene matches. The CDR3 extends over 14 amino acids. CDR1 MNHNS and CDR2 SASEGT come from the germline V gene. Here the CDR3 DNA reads TGTGCCAGCAGTGATAGCGGGAGTATCAATGAGCAGTTCTTC. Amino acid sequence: CASSDSGSINEQFF.

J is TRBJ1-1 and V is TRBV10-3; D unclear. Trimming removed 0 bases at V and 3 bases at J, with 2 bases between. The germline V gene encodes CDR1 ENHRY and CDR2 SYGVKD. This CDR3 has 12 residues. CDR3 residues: CAISESHTEAFF. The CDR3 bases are TGTGCCATCAGTGAGTCTCACACTGAAGCTTTCTTT.

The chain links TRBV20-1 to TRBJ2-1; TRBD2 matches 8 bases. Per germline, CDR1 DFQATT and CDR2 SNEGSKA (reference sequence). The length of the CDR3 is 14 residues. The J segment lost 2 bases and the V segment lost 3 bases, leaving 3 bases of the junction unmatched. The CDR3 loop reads CSASGRGAYNEQFF. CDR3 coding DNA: TGCAGTGCTAGCGGGAGGGGGGCCTACAATGAGCAGTTCTTC.

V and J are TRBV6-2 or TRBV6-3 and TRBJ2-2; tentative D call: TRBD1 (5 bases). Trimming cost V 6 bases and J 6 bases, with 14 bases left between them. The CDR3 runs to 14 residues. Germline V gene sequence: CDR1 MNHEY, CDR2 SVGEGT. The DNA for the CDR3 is TGTGCCAGCAGACACCCCCAGGGCGCCGGGGAGCTGTTTTTT. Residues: CASRHPQGAGELFF.

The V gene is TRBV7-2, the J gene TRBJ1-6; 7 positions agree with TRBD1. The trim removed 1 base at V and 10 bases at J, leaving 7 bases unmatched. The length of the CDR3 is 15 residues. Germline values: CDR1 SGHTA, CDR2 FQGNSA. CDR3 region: CASSLGSGGRSPLHF. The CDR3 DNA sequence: TGTGCCAGCAGCTTAGGGTCAGGGGGTCGATCACCCCTCCACTTT.

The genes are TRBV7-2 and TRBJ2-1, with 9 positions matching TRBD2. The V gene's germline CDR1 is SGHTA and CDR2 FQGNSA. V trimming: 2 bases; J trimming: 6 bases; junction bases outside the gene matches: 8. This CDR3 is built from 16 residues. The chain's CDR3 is CASSLTGLADANEQFF. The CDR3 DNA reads TGTGCCAGCAGCTTAACGGGACTAGCCGATGCCAATGAGCAGTTCTTC.

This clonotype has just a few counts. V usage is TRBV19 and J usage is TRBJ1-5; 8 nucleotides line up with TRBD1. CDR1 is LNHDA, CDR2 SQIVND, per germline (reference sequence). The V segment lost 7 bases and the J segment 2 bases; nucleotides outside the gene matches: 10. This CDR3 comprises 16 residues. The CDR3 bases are TGTGCCAGTACCCCCCTTACGGACAGGGGCAATCAGCCCCAGCATTTT. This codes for CASTPLTDRGNQPQHF. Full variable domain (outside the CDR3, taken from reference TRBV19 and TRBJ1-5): DGGITQSPKYLFRKEGQNVTLSCEQNLNHDAMYWYRQDPGQGLRLIYYSQIVNDFQKGDIAEGYSVSREKKESFPLTVTSAQKNPTAFYLCASTPLTDRGNQPQHFGDGTRLSIL.

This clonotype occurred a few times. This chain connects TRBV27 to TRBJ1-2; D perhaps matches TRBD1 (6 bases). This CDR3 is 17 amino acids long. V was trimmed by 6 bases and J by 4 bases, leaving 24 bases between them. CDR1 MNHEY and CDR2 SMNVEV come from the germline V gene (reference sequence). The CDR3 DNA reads TGTGCCAGCAGGATCCGGACAGACCTCGAAAGATTCTATGGCTACACCTTC. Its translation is CASRIRTDLERFYGYTF.

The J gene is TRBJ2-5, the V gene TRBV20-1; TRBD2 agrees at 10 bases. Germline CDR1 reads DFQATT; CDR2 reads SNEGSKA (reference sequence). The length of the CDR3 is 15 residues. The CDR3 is CRGGASGSPFETQYF. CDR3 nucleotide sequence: TGCAGGGGGGGAGCTAGCGGGAGTCCGTTTGAGACCCAGTACTTC.